This T cell receptor (beta chain) was obtained from a study of regulatory T cells in long-lasting Graves disease. At the level of the study: Over 5 years of antithyroid drugs with positive TSH receptor antibodies was taken to mean persistent Graves' disease. Whole-study results and caveats: The small sample size may have reduced accuracy.

Time point here: persistent/refractory GD, antithyroid drugs over 5 years with positive TRAb. Scientists built the TCR library using RNA that was extracted from PBMCs. Both iRepertoire HTBI primers and Arm-PCR of CDR3 regions were used to build the TCR beta libraries. TCRdb reprocessed the multiplex PCR reads with MiXCR, giving one entry per CDR3 protein. The profile shows about 660,000 distinct CDR3 sequences, around 30% of them singletons. Note on this clonotype: The target antigen is unknown.

V shed 3 bases and J 6 bases; nucleotides not matched to a gene: 3. CDR3 size: 14 residues. Germline V lookup: CDR1 MGHRA, CDR2 YSYEKL. V and J are TRBV4-1 and TRBJ2-5; 11 bases match TRBD2. The TCR comes from a female donor with Graves disease. The starting material was peripheral blood mononuclear cells (PBMCs), obtained when the disease was refractory, from a patient treated with antithyroid drugs. The CDR3 DNA is TGCGCCAGCAGCCACGTAGCGGGAGGGCAGACCCAGTACTTC. Translation: CASSHVAGGQTQYF.